Presented here are 21 T cell receptor beta chains from one specimen sequenced in a study of blood T cells in healthy people across ages. The use of a sample-barcoded 5' primer and a J-beta primer mix characterized a second PCR of about 6 to 11 cycles. TCRdb re-analysed the 5' RACE reads in MiXCR, keeping a single row per CDR3 protein. The sample consists of some 800,000 distinct CDR3 sequences, roughly 44% of them appearing once. The specimen was blood. The receptor set was obtained from a man aged 55 to 69 in good health.

This clonotype was counted at least ten times. The J gene is TRBJ2-3, the V gene TRBV11-2, with TRBD2 matching over 9 bases. CDR1 and CDR2 (germline): SGHAT, FQNNGV. The junction had 4 bases not matched to a gene; V was cut back by 6 bases and J by 9 bases. This CDR3 comprises 12 residues. CDR3 sequence reads: CASSQTSGTQYF. As DNA, the CDR3 is TGTGCCAGCAGTCAGACTAGCGGAACGCAGTATTTT.

V usage is TRBV5-1 and J usage is TRBJ2-5, with 7 bases identical to TRBD2. Per the germline V gene, CDR1 is SGHRS and CDR2 is YFSETQ. The length of the CDR3 is 15 residues. V dropped 3 bases and J dropped 3; count of bases not matched to a gene: 8. The CDR3 DNA is TGCGCCAGCAGCTCAAGGACTGGGAGGGAAGAGACCCAGTACTTC. The encoded protein is CASSSRTGREETQYF.

This clonotype was observed a handful of times. J is TRBJ2-4 and V is TRBV12-3 or TRBV12-4; 7 positions match TRBD1. The ends lost 10 bases at V and 13 bases at J; junction bases unmatched: 13. The CDR3 covers 12 residues. This CDR3 reads CAIQTGVHEQYF. The CDR3, as DNA: TGTGCCATACAAACAGGGGTACATGAGCAGTACTTC.

This chain joins TRBV6-5 and TRBJ1-1; D not certain. The CDR3 totals 14 residues. V was shortened by 6 bases and J by 5 bases, with 16 bases between the two germline ends. CDR1 MNHEY and CDR2 SVGAGI come from the germline V gene. The CDR3 DNA sequence: TGTGCCAGCAGAAGGGATTCGCAGGCTACTGAAGCTTTCTTT. The encoded protein is CASRRDSQATEAFF.

The rearrangement joins TRBV28 to TRBJ2-7; 7 positions agree with TRBD1. Germline trimming cut 5 bases from V and 4 bases from J; bases unmatched to any gene: 11. The CDR3 has 15 amino acids. Germline values: CDR1 MDHEN, CDR2 SYDVKM. As DNA, the CDR3 is TGTGCCAGCAGTACCCAAGGGGGCGCCCCATACGAGCAGTACTTC. Its translation is CASSTQGGAPYEQYF.

The J gene is TRBJ2-3, the V gene TRBV7-2, with a weak D call TRBD2 (6 bases). CDR3 size: 15 residues. V lost 4 bases and J 2 bases, leaving 13 bases between the germline ends. Germline V gene sequence: CDR1 SGHTA, CDR2 FQGNSA. Written as DNA, the CDR3 is TGTGCCAGCAGCTCGCAGCGGGCCAACACAGATACGCAGTATTTT. This sequence encodes CASSSQRANTDTQYF. Looking up the rest from reference TRBV7-2 and TRBJ2-3 gives the full variable domain: GAGVSQSPSNKVTEKGKDVELRCDPISGHTALYWYRQSLGQGLEFLIYFQGNSAPDKSGLPSDRFSAERTGGSVSTLTIQRTQQEDSAVYLCASSSQRANTDTQYFGPGTRLTVL.

The chain recombines TRBV3-1 with TRBJ2-7; 8 bases fit TRBD2. The J call is doubtful: the DNA matches TRBJ2-4 better. The V gene's germline CDR1 is LGHDT and CDR2 YNNKEL (reference sequence). The CDR3 spans 14 residues. CDR3 nucleotide sequence: TGTGCCAGCAGCCAAGGGAGCGGGGGTAACATTCAGTACTTC. Amino acid sequence: CASSQGSGGNIQYF.

In its sample, this clonotype was seen a few times. The gene calls are TRBV7-2 and TRBJ1-4; 7 nucleotides align to TRBD1. This CDR3 is built from 15 residues. V was clipped by 5 bases and J by 4 bases; unmatched bases: 7. Germline assignment: CDR1 SGHTA and CDR2 FQGNSA. The CDR3 loop is CASSKGGTDNEKLFF. CDR3 nucleotides: TGTGCCAGCAGCAAGGGGGGGACAGATAATGAAAAACTGTTTTTT.

The chain links TRBV5-6 to TRBJ2-5, with 8 positions matching TRBD2. Germline lookup yields CDR1 SGHDT and CDR2 YYEEEE. There are 16 residues in the CDR3. The junction had 5 bases not matched to a gene; V was cut back by 0 bases and J by 1 base. The CDR3 DNA follows: TGTGCCAGCAGCTTGGGACCGGGGGGGCTCCAAGAGACCCAGTACTTC. Its protein is CASSLGPGGLQETQYF. The full variable domain, rest sourced from reference TRBV5-6 and TRBJ2-5, is DAGVTQSPTHLIKTRGQQVTLRCSPKSGHDTVSWYQQALGQGPQFIFQYYEEEERQRGNFPDRFSGHQFPNYSSELNVNALLLGDSALYLCASSLGPGGLQETQYFGPGTRLLVL.

This clonotype was counted ten times or more. The chain couples TRBV6-2 or TRBV6-3 to TRBJ2-5, with 7 bases matching TRBD2. The J segment lost 0 bases and the V segment lost 2 bases, leaving 6 bases of the junction unmatched. Germline V CDR1 and CDR2: MNHEY, SVGEGT. The CDR3 runs to 16 residues. This chain's CDR3 is CASSYRQAGYQETQYF. The CDR3 DNA sequence: TGTGCCAGCAGTTACCGCCAAGCGGGGTACCAAGAGACCCAGTACTTC.

CDR3 sequence reads: CSVATGSGSYGYTF. The CDR3 bases are TGCAGCGTGGCTACTGGGTCAGGGTCCTATGGCTACACCTTC. The chain carries TRBV29-1 and TRBJ1-2, with D possibly TRBD1 on 5 matching bases. The CDR3 totals 14 residues. From germline, CDR1 is SQVTM and CDR2 ANQGSEA. The germline V and J ends were trimmed by 6 bases and 4 bases, with 18 bases remaining between them.

The chain employs TRBV20-1 and TRBJ2-1; TRBD1 or TRBD2 may be the D gene (5 bases each). V was pared by 6 bases and J by 7 bases, with 16 bases between. The CDR3 loop spans 13 amino acids. CDR1 is DFQATT and CDR2 is SNEGSKA in the germline V gene (reference sequence). The CDR3 coding sequence is TGCAGTGCCGCCGGGACGGTTTTAAATGAGCAGTTCTTC. As protein: CSAAGTVLNEQFF.

This sequence joins TRBV7-2 and TRBJ2-2; 7 bases are a match to TRBD2. J lost 6 bases, V lost 5 bases, and 3 bases had no gene match. Germline lookup yields CDR1 SGHTA and CDR2 FQGNSA. This CDR3 region has 13 residues. The CDR3 here is CASSTGLAGELFF. The CDR3 nucleotides read TGTGCCAGCAGCACTGGACTAGCCGGGGAGCTGTTTTTT.

The chain employs TRBV5-1 and TRBJ1-2; D remains unclear. CDR1 SGHRS and CDR2 YFSETQ come from the germline V gene. V was clipped by 4 bases and J by 5 bases, with 18 bases between them. The CDR3 has 15 residues. The CDR3 is CASSSDPNNKYGYTF. DNA for the CDR3: TGCGCCAGCAGCAGCGACCCCAATAACAAGTATGGCTACACCTTC.

This clonotype was picked up a small number of times. The chain links TRBV20-1 to TRBJ1-4; no clear D. Germline V gene sequence: CDR1 DFQATT, CDR2 SNEGSKA (reference sequence). The CDR3 extends over 16 amino acids. The V gene lost 6 bases and the J gene lost 0 bases, with 17 bases spanning the gap. This chain's CDR3 is CSAIKDRAATNEKLFF. In DNA, the CDR3 is TGCAGTGCAATTAAGGACCGAGCCGCAACTAATGAAAAACTGTTTTTT.

This clonotype was observed a handful of times. The chain joins TRBV6-5 to TRBJ1-1; D gene unclear. This CDR3 is 16 amino acids long. In germline, CDR1 is MNHEY, CDR2 SVGAGI. The V end lost 4 bases, the J end lost 2 bases, and 17 bases lay between the germline ends. The CDR3 loop is CASSWVALDVNTEAFF. The CDR3 region has the DNA TGTGCCAGCAGTTGGGTAGCACTGGATGTAAACACTGAAGCTTTCTTT.

This rearrangement joins TRBV7-9 to TRBJ2-6, with 9 bases identical to TRBD1. This CDR3 contains 18 residues. Germline assignment: CDR1 SEHNR and CDR2 FQNEAQ (reference sequence). J was trimmed by 2 bases and V by 3 bases; bases with no gene match: 8. As DNA, the CDR3 is TGTGCCAGCAGCTTTAGTCCCGGGACAGGGCCTGGGGCCAACGTCCTGACTTTC. Translating it yields CASSFSPGTGPGANVLTF. Looking up the rest from reference TRBV7-9 and TRBJ2-6 gives the full variable domain: DTGVSQNPRHKITKRGQNVTFRCDPISEHNRLYWYRQTLGQGPEFLTYFQNEAQLEKSRLLSDRFSAERPKGSFSTLEIQRTEQGDSAMYLCASSFSPGTGPGANVLTFGAGSRLTVL.

The genes are TRBV6-2 or TRBV6-3 and TRBJ2-7; 8 positions match TRBD1. The CDR3 is 15 residues long. Germline V gene lookup returns CDR1 MNHEY and CDR2 SVGEGT. Germline trimming cut 8 bases from V and 0 bases from J; bases unmatched to any gene: 9. This chain's CDR3 is CASGTGGWLSYEQYF. Here the CDR3 DNA reads TGTGCCAGCGGGACAGGCGGTTGGCTCTCCTACGAGCAGTACTTC.

The chain carries TRBV20-1 and TRBJ2-7; TRBD1 matches 7 bases. The J call is uncertain, as TRBJ2-5 better fits the DNA end. Germline loops: CDR1 DFQATT, CDR2 SNEGSKA (reference sequence). This CDR3 is 13 amino acids long. As DNA, the CDR3 is TGCAGTGCTAGAGGGACAGGTCGAGAGACCCAGTACTTC. Amino acids: CSARGTGRETQYF.

This clonotype was found a few times. V is TRBV12-3 or TRBV12-4 and J is TRBJ1-5; D gene ambiguous. CDR3 length: 15 residues. V shed 3 bases and J shed 1 base, with 10 bases lying between them. The CDR3 sequence: CASSFEGGSNQPQHF. The CDR3 DNA is TGTGCCAGCAGTTTCGAGGGTGGAAGCAATCAGCCCCAGCATTTT.

There are a few counts of this clonotype. This sequence joins TRBV7-9 and TRBJ2-1; D possibly matches TRBD1 or TRBD2 (5 bases each). This CDR3 contains 14 residues. V was shortened by 0 bases and J by 9 bases, with 12 bases between the two germline ends. CDR1 and CDR2 (germline): SEHNR, FQNEAQ (reference sequence). The CDR3 is CASSLAVGAGEQFF. The CDR3 DNA reads as TGTGCCAGCAGCTTAGCTGTTGGGGCGGGTGAGCAGTTCTTC.